The 4 T cell receptor beta chains reported below all come from one sample, sequenced in a study of PD-1 blockade in classical Hodgkin lymphoma. Using immunoSEQ multiplex PCR, the repertoire was profiled, and TCRdb retains in-frame clones only, with some absent. The sample carries under 70,000 clones, approximately 88% recorded once. Autologous stem cell transplantation was followed by relapse in every patient, and brentuximab vedotin exposure varied. The sequenced sample was peripheral blood mononuclear cells (PBMCs), obtained at baseline. These receptors were collected from a human donor with classical Hodgkin lymphoma.

This chain joins TRBV15 and TRBJ1-4, with TRBD1 matching 7 bases. The CDR3 is 17 amino acids. Germline CDR1 LNHNV, CDR2 YYDKDF (reference sequence). V was clipped by 1 base and J by 4 bases; unmatched bases: 9. CDR3 sequence (DNA): TGTGCCACCAGCAGAGCAGGGGGGGCCCGAGGTAATGAAAAACTGTTTTTT. Its protein is CATSRAGGARGNEKLFF.

The chain has TRBV7-2 and TRBJ1-3; tentatively, D is TRBD1 (6 bases). The CDR3 extends over 15 amino acids. Germline-derived CDR1 and CDR2 are SGHTA and FQGNSA. Deletions cut 1 base from V and 3 bases from J, with 10 bases between. CDR3 coding DNA: TGTGCCAGCAGCTTAGTCGGACAGAATGGAAACACCATATATTTT. The encoded protein is CASSLVGQNGNTIYF. Together with reference TRBV7-2 and TRBJ1-3, the CDR3 gives the full variable domain: GAGVSQSPSNKVTEKGKDVELRCDPISGHTALYWYRQSLGQGLEFLIYFQGNSAPDKSGLPSDRFSAERTGGSVSTLTIQRTQQEDSAVYLCASSLVGQNGNTIYFGEGSWLTVV.

The CDR3 spells CATGLPYQETQYF. For the CDR3, the DNA is TGTGCCACCGGACTACCGTACCAAGAGACCCAGTACTTC. The chain carries TRBV15 and TRBJ2-5; TRBD2 might be the D (6 bases). The germline V gene encodes CDR1 LNHNV and CDR2 YYDKDF (reference sequence). V was trimmed by 8 bases and J by 0 bases, leaving 10 bases between them. CDR3 length: 13 amino acids. The whole variable domain, remainder taken from reference TRBV15 and TRBJ2-5, is DAMVIQNPRYQVTQFGKPVTLSCSQTLNHNVMYWYQQKSSQAPKLLFHYYDKDFNNEADTPDNFQSRRPNTSFCFLDIRSPGLGDTAMYLCATGLPYQETQYFGPGTRLLVL.

This sequence joins TRBV19 and TRBJ2-4; weak D call: TRBD1 (6 bases). CDR3 size: 15 residues. V was shortened by 5 bases and J by 3 bases, with 14 bases between the two germline ends. Germline V gene sequence: CDR1 LNHDA, CDR2 SQIVND (reference sequence). The CDR3 sequence: CASSFPDSHKNIQYF. CDR3 DNA sequence: TGTGCCAGTAGTTTCCCGGACAGTCACAAAAACATTCAGTACTTC. Looking up the rest from reference TRBV19 and TRBJ2-4 gives the full variable domain: DGGITQSPKYLFRKEGQNVTLSCEQNLNHDAMYWYRQDPGQGLRLIYYSQIVNDFQKGDIAEGYSVSREKKESFPLTVTSAQKNPTAFYLCASSFPDSHKNIQYFGAGTRLSVL.